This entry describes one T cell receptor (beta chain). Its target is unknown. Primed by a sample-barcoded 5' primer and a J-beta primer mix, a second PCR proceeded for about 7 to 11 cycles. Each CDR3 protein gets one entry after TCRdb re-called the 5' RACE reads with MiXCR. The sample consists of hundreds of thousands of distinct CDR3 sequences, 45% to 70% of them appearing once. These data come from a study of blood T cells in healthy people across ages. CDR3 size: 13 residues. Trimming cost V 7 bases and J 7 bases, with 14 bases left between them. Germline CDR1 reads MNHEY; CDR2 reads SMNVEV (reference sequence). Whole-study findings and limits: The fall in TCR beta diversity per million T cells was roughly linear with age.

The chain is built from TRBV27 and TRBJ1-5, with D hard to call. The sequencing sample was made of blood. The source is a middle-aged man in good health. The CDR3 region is CASKEGSYQPQHF. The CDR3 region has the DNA TGTGCCAGCAAGGAGGGCTCTTACCAGCCCCAGCATTTT.